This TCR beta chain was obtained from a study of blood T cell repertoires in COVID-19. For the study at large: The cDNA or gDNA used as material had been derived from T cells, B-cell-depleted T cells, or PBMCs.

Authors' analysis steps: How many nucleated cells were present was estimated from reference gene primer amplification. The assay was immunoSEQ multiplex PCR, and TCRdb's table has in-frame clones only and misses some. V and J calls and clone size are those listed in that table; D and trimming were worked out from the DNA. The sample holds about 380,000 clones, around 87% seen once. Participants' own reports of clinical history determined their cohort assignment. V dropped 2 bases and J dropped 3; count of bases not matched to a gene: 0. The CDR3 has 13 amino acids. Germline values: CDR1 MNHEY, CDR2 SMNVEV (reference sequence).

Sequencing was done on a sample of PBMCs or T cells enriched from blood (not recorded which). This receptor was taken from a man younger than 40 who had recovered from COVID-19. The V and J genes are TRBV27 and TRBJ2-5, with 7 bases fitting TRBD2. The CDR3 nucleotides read TGTGCCAGCAGTTTACGGGAGGAAGAGACCCAGTACTTC. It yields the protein CASSLREEETQYF.